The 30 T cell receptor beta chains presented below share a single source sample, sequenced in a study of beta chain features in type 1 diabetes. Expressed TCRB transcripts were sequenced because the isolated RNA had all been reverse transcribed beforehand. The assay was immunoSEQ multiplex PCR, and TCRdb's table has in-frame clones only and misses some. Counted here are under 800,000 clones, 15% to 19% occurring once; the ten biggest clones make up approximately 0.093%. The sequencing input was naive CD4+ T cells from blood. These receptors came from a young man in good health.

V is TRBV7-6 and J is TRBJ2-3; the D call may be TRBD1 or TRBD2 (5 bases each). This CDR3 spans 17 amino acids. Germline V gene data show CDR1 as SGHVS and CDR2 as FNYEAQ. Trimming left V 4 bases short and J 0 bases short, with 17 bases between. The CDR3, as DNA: TGTGCCAGCAGCTCCCGTTTGGGGGAGAGGAGCACAGATACGCAGTATTTT. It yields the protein CASSSRLGERSTDTQYF.

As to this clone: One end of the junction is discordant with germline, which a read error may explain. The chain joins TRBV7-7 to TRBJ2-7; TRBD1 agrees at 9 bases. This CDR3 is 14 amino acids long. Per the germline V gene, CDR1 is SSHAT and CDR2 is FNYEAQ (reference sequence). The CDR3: CASSPDRGSVEQYF. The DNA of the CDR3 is TGTGCTAGCAGTCCTGACAGGGGGTCCGTCGAGCAGTACTTC.

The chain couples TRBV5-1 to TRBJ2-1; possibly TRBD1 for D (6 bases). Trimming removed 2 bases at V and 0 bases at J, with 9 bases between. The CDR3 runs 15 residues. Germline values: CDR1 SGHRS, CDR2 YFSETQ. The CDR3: CASSFGTTSYNEQFF. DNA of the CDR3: TGCGCCAGCAGCTTCGGGACAACCTCCTACAATGAGCAGTTCTTC.

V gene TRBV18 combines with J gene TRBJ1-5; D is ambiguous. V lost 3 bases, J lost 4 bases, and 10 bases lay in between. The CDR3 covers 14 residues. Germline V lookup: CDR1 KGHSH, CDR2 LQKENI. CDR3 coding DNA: TGTGCCAGCTCACCCTCACTTATGAATCAGCCCCAGCATTTT. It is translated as CASSPSLMNQPQHF.

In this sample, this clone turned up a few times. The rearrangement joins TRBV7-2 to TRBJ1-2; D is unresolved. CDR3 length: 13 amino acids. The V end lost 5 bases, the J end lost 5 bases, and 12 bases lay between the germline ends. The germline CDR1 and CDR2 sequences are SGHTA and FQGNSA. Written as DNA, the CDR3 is TGTGCCAGCAGCCGACCCTTGGGGTATGGCTACACCTTC. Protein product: CASSRPLGYGYTF.

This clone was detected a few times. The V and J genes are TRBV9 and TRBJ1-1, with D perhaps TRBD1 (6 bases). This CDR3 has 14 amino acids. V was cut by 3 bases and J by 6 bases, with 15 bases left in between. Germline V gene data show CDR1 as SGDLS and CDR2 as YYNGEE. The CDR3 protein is CASSGTGRIAEAFF. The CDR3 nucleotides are TGTGCCAGCAGCGGTACAGGGCGTATCGCTGAAGCTTTCTTT.

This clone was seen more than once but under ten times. The CDR3 DNA is TGTGCCAGCTCAGCCGGACAGACCTCTGGAAACACCATATATTTT. Its translation: CASSAGQTSGNTIYF. J is TRBJ1-3 and V is TRBV18; D possibly corresponds to TRBD1 (6 bases). The CDR3 is 15 residues long. The germline V gene encodes CDR1 KGHSH and CDR2 LQKENI. Trimming left V 5 bases short and J 0 bases short, with 11 bases between.

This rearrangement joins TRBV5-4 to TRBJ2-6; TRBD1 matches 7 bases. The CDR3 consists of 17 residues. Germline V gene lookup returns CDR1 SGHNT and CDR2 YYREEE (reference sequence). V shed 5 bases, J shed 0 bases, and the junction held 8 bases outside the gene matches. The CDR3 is CASRYLTGNSGANVLTF. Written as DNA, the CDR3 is TGTGCCAGCAGATACCTGACAGGGAACTCTGGGGCCAACGTCCTGACTTTC.

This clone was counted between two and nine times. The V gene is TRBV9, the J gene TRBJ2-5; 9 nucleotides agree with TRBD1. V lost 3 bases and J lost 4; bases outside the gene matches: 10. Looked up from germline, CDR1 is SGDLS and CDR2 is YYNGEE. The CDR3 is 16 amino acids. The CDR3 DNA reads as TGTGCCAGCAGCGCCGAGGGGACAGGGTGGGGAGAGACCCAGTACTTC. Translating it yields CASSAEGTGWGETQYF.

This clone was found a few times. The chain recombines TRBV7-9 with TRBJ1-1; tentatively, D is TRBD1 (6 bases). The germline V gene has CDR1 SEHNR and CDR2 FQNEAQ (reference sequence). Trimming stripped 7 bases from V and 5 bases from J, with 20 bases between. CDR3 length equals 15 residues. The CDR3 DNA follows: TGTGCCAGCACCCTGGACAGACAGTTCGGGACTGAAGCTTTCTTT. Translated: CASTLDRQFGTEAFF.

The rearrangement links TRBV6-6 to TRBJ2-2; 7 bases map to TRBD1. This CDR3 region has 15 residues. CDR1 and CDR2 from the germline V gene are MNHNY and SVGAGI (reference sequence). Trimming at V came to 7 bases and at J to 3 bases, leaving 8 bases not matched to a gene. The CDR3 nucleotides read TGTGCCAGCATTGCCACCGGGACAGACACCGGGGAGCTGTTTTTT. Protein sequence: CASIATGTDTGELFF.

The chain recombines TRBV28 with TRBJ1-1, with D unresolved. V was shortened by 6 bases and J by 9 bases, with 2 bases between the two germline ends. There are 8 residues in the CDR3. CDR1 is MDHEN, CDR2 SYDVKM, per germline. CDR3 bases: TGTGCCAGCAGCCAAGCTTTCTTT. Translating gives CASSQAFF.

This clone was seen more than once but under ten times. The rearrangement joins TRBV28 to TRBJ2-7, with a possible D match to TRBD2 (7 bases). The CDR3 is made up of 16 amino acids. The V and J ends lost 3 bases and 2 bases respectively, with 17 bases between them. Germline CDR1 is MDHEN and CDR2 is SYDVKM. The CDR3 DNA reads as TGTGCCAGCAGTTTCCTGATCAGGGGAGGGACCTACGAGCAGTACTTC. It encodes CASSFLIRGGTYEQYF.

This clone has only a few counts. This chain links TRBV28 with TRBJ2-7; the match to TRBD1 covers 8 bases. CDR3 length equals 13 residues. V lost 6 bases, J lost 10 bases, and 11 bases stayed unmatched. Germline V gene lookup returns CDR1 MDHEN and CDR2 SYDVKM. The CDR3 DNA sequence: TGTGCCAGCAGCCAACAGGGGGACCTGGGACAGTACTTC. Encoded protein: CASSQQGDLGQYF.

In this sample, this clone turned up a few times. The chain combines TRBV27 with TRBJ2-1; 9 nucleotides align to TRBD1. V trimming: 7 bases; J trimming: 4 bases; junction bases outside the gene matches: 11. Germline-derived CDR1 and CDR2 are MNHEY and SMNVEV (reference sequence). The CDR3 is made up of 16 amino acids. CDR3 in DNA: TGTGCCAGCACCCCTAGTTGGGGACAGGGATACAATGAGCAGTTCTTC. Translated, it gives CASTPSWGQGYNEQFF.

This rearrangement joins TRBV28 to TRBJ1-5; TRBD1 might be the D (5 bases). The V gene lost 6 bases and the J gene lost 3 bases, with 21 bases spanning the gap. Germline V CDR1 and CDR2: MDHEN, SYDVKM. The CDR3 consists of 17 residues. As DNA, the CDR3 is TGTGCCAGCAGCCCCGGGACGGGAAAGGGTTACAATCAGCCCCAGCATTTT. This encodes CASSPGTGKGYNQPQHF.

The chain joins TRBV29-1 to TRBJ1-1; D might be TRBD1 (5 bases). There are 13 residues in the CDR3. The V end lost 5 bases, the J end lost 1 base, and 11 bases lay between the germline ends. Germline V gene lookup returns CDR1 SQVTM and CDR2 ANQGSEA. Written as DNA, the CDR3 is TGCAGCGTTTCGGGGCAGCAGAACACTGAAGCTTTCTTT. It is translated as CSVSGQQNTEAFF. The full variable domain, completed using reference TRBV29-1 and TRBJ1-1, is SAVISQKPSRDICQRGTSLTIQCQVDSQVTMMFWYRQQPGQSLTLIATANQGSEATYESGFVIDKFPISRPNLTFSTLTVSNMSPEDSSIYLCSVSGQQNTEAFFGQGTRLTVV.

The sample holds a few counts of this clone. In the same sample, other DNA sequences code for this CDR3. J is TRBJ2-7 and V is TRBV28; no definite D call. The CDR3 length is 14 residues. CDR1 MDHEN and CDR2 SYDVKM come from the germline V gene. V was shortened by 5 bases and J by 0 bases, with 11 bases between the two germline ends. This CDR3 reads CASSPTGSSYEQYF. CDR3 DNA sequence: TGTGCCAGCAGTCCGACGGGCAGCTCCTACGAGCAGTACTTC. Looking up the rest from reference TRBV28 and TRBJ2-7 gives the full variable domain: DVKVTQSSRYLVKRTGEKVFLECVQDMDHENMFWYRQDPGLGLRLIYFSYDVKMKEKGDIPEGYSVSREKKERFSLILESASTNQTSMYLCASSPTGSSYEQYFGPGTRLTVT.

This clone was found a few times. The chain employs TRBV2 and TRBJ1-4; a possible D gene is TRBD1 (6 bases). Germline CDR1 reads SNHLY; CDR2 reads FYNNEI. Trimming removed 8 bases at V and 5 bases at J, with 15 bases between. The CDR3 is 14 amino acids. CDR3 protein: CASGPTGLNEKLFF. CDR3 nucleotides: TGTGCCAGCGGGCCGACAGGACTGAATGAAAAACTGTTTTTT.

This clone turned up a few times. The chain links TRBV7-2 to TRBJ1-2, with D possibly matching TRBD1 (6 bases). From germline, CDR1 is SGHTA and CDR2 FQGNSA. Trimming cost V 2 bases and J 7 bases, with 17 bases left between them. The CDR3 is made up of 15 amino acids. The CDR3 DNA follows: TGTGCCAGCAGCTTAACTCCCCCGGGGGGGCGTGGCTACACCTTC. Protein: CASSLTPPGGRGYTF.

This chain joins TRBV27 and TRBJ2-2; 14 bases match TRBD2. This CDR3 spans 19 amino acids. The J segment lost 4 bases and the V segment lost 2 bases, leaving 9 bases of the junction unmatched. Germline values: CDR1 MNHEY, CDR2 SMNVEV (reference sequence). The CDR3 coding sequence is TGTGCCAGCAGTTTACCCCAAAGCGGGACTAGCGGGGGCACCGGGGAGCTGTTTTTT. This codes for CASSLPQSGTSGGTGELFF.

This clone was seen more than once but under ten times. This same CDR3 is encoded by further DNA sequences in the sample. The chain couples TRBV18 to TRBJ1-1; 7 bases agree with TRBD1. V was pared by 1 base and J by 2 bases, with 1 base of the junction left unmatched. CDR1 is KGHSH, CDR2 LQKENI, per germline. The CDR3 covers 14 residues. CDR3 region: CASSPRQGNTEAFF. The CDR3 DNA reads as TGTGCCAGCTCACCACGACAGGGTAACACTGAAGCTTTCTTT.

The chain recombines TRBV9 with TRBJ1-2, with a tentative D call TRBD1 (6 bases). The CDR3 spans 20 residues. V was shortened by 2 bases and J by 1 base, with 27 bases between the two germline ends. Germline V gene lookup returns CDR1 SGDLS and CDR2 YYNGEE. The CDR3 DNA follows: TGTGCCAGCAGCGTTAGACCCGGGGGACACAGGAGTCCGGGTAACTATGGCTACACCTTC. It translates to CASSVRPGGHRSPGNYGYTF.

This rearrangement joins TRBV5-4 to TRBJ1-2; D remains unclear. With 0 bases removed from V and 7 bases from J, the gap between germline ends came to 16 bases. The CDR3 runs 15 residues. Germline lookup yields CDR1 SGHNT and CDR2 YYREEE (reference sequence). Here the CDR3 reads CASSLERGRTSGYTF. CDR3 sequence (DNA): TGTGCCAGCAGCTTGGAACGGGGAAGAACGAGTGGCTACACCTTC.

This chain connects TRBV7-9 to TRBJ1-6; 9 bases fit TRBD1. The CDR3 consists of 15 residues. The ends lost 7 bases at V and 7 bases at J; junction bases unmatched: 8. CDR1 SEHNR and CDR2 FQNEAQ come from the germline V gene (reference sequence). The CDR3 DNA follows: TGTGCCAGCACGATCGGACAGGGGACCAATTCACCCCTCCACTTT. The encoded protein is CASTIGQGTNSPLHF.

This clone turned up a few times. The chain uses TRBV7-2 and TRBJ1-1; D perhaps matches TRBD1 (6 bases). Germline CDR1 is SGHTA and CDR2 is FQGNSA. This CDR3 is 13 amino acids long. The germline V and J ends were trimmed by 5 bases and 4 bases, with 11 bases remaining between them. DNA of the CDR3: TGTGCCAGCAGCCCACAGACAGGCACTGAAGCTTTCTTT. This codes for CASSPQTGTEAFF. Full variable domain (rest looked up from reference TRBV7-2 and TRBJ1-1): GAGVSQSPSNKVTEKGKDVELRCDPISGHTALYWYRQSLGQGLEFLIYFQGNSAPDKSGLPSDRFSAERTGGSVSTLTIQRTQQEDSAVYLCASSPQTGTEAFFGQGTRLTVV.

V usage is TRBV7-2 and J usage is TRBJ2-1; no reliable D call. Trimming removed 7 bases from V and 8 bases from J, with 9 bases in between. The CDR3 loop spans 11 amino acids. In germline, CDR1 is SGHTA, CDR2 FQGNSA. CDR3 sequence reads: CASTYWDEQFF. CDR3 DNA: TGTGCCAGCACGTATTGGGATGAGCAGTTCTTC.

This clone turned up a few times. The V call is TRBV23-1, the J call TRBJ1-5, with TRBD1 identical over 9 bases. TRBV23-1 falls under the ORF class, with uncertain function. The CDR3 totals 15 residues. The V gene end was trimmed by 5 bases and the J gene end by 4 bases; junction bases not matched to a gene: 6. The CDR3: CASSSSGTGNQPQHF. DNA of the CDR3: TGCGCCAGCAGTTCGTCCGGGACAGGGAATCAGCCCCAGCATTTT.

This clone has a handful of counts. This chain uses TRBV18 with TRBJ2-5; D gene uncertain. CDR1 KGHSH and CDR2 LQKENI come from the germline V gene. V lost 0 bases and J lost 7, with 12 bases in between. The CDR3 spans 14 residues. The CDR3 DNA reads TGTGCCAGCTCACCACCGCTTTTGGGATTGACCCAGTACTTC. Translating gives CASSPPLLGLTQYF. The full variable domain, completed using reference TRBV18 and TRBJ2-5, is NAGVMQNPRHLVRRRGQEARLRCSPMKGHSHVYWYRQLPEEGLKFMVYLQKENIIDESGMPKERFSAEFPKEGPSILRIQQVVRGDSAAYFCASSPPLLGLTQYFGPGTRLLVL.

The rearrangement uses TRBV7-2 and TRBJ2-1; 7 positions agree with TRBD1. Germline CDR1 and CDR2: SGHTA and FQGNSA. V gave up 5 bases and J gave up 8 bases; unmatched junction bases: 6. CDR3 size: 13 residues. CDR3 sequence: CASSPGQAYEQFF. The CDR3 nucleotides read TGTGCCAGCAGCCCCGGACAGGCCTATGAGCAGTTCTTC.